This TCR beta chain was identified during a study of blood T cell repertoires in COVID-19. How the authors handled the data: Nucleated cell number was recorded as an estimate derived from reference gene primer amplification. TCRdb's copy holds only in-frame clones and misses some; the assay was immunoSEQ multiplex PCR. V, J and clone size are taken as reported in that table, and D and trimming were inferred from the DNA itself. The table lists some 250,000 clones, around 86% of them singletons. The source of this sequence is an older man with acute or convalescent COVID-19. Input material: peripheral blood.

As DNA, the CDR3 is TGTGCCAGCAGTTACCGAGCGGTAGCTAATGAAAAACTGTTTTTT. It yields the protein CASSYRAVANEKLFF. This chain links TRBV6-5 with TRBJ1-4; D is uncertain. The CDR3 runs to 15 residues. Looked up from germline, CDR1 is MNHEY and CDR2 is SVGAGI. V dropped 2 bases and J dropped 3 bases, with 10 bases sitting between them.